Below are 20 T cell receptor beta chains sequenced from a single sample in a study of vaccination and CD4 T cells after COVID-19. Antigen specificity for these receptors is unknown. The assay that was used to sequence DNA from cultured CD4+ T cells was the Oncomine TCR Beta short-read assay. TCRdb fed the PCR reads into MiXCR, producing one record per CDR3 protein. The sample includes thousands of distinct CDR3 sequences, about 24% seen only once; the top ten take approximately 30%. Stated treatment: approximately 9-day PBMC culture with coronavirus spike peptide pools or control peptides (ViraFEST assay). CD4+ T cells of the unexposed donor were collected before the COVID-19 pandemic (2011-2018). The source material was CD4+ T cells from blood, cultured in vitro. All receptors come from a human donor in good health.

CDR3 nucleotides: TGTGCCAGCAGCTTCCAGGGGGTCGAGCAGTACTTC. It yields the protein CASSFQGVEQYF. The chain employs TRBV11-2 and TRBJ2-7; TRBD1 aligns across 7 bases. The CDR3 is 12 residues long. Trimming took 3 bases from V and 6 from J; bases not matched to a gene: 2. Germline V gene sequence: CDR1 SGHAT, CDR2 FQNNGV.

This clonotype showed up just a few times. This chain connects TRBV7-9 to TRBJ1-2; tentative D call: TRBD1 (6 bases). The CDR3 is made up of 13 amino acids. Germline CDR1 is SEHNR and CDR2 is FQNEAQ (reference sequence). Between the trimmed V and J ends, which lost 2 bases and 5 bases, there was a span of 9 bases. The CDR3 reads CASSLRDTYGYTF. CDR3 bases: TGTGCCAGCAGCTTAAGGGACACTTATGGCTACACCTTC.

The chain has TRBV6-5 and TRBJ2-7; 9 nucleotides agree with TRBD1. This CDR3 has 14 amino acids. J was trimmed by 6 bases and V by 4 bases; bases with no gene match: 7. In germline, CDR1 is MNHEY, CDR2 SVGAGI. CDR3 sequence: CASSSPGTGIEQYF. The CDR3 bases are TGTGCCAGCAGTTCTCCCGGGACAGGGATCGAGCAGTACTTC.

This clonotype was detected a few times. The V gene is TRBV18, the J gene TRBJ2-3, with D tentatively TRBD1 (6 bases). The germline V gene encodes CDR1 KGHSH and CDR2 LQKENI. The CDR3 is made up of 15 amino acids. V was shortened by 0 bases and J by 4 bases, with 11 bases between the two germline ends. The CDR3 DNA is TGTGCCAGCTCACCACCGCCCTCAGGGGCAGATACGCAGTATTTT. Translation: CASSPPPSGADTQYF. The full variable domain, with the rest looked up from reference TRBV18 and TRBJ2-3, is NAGVMQNPRHLVRRRGQEARLRCSPMKGHSHVYWYRQLPEEGLKFMVYLQKENIIDESGMPKERFSAEFPKEGPSILRIQQVVRGDSAAYFCASSPPPSGADTQYFGPGTRLTVL.

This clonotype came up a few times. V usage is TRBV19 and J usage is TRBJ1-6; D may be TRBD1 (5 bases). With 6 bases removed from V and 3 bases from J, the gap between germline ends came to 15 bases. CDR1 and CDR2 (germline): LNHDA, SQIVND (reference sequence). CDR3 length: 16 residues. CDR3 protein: CASSTRQIIYNSPLHF. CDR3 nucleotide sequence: TGTGCCAGTAGCACCCGACAGATAATCTATAATTCACCCCTCCACTTT.

The CDR3 DNA reads as TGCAGTGCTAGCACTGCAACTAATGAAAAACTGTTTTTT. Its translation is CSASTATNEKLFF. The V call is TRBV20-1, the J call TRBJ1-4; D remains unclear. This CDR3 spans 13 amino acids. V gave up 3 bases and J gave up 0 bases, with 5 bases separating them. Germline CDR1 and CDR2: DFQATT and SNEGSKA (reference sequence).

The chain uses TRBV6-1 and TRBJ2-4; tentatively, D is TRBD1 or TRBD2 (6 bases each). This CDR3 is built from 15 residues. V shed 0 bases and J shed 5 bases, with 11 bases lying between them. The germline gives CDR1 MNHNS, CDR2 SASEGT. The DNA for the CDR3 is TGTGCCAGCAGTGAAGCTTGGGGGGCCCAAAACATTCAGTACTTC. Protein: CASSEAWGAQNIQYF.

In DNA, the CDR3 is TGTGCCAGCAGGAGGGATTGGGATTCACCCCTCCACTTT. Its translation is CASRRDWDSPLHF. The chain has TRBV6-1 and TRBJ1-6; no clear D. The germline CDR1 and CDR2 sequences are MNHNS and SASEGT. The V and J ends lost 6 bases and 8 bases respectively, with 11 bases between them. The CDR3 is made up of 13 amino acids.

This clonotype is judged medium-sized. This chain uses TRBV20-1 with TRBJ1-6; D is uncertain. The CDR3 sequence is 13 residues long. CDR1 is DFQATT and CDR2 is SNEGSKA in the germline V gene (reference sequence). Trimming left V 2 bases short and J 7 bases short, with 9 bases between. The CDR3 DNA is TGCAGTGCTAGACCCTTTGAGAATTCACCCCTCCACTTT. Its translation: CSARPFENSPLHF.

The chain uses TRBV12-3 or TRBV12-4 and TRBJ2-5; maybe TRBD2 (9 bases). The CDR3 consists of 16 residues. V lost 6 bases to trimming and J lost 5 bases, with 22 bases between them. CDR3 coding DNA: TGTGCCAGCAGCCCAGGGGGCCTAGCGGGGAGGGAGACCCAGTACTTC. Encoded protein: CASSPGGLAGRETQYF.

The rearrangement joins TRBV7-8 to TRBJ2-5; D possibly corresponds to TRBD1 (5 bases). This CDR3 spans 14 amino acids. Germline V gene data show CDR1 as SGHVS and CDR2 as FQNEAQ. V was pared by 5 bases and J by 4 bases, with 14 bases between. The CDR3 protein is CASSLTTVPETQYF. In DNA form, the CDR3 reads TGTGCCAGCAGCCTGACGACAGTCCCAGAGACCCAGTACTTC.

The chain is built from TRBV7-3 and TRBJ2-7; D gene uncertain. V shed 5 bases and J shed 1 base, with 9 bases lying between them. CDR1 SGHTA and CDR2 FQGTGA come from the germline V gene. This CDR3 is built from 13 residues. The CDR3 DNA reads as TGTGCCAGCAGCGCCGGGCAGTCCTACGAGCAGTACTTC. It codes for CASSAGQSYEQYF.

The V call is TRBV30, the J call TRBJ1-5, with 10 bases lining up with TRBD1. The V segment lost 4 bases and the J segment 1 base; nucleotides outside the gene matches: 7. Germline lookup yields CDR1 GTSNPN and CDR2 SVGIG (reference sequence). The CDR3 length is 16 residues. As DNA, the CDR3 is TGTGCCTGGACCGTACGGACAGGGGGAAGCAATCAGCCCCAGCATTTT. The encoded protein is CAWTVRTGGSNQPQHF.

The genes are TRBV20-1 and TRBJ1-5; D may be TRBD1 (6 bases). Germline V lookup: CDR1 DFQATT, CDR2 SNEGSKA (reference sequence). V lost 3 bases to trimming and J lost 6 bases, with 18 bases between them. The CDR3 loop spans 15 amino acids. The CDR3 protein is CSARSNRVGGQPQHF. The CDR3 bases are TGCAGTGCTAGGTCGAACAGGGTGGGTGGTCAGCCCCAGCATTTT.

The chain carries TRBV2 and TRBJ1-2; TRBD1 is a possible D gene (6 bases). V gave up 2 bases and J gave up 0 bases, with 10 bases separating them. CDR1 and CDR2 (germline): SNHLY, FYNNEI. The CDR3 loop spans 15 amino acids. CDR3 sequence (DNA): TGTGCCAGCAGTGAACAGGGGAGGGCTAACTATGGCTACACCTTC. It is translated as CASSEQGRANYGYTF.

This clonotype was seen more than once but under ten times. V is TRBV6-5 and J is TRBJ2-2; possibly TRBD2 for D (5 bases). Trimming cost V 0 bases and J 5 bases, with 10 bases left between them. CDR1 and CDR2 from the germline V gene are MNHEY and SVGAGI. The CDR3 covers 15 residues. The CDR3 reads CASSYSTRGTGELFF. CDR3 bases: TGTGCCAGCAGTTACTCGACCCGAGGGACCGGGGAGCTGTTTTTT.

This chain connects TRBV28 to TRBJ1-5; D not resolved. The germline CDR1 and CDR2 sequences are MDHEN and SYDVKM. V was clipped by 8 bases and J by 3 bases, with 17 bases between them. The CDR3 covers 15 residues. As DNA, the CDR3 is TGTGCCAGCCTCAACGGGTCCCCCCACAATCAGCCCCAGCATTTT. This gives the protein CASLNGSPHNQPQHF. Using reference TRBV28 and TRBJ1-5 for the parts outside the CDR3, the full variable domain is DVKVTQSSRYLVKRTGEKVFLECVQDMDHENMFWYRQDPGLGLRLIYFSYDVKMKEKGDIPEGYSVSREKKERFSLILESASTNQTSMYLCASLNGSPHNQPQHFGDGTRLSIL.

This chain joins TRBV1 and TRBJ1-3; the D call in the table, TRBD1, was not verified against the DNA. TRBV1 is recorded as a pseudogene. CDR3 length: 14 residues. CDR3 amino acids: CTSSPRAGGNTIYF. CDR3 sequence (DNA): TGCACCAGCAGCCCCCGGGCGGGTGGAAACACCATATATTTT.

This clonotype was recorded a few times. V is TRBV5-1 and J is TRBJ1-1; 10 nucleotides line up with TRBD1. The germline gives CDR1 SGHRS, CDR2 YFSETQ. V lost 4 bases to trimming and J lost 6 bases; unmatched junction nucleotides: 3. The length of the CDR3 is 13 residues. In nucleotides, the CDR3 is TGCGCCAGCAGCCCAGGACAGGGGGCTGAAGCTTTCTTT. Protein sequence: CASSPGQGAEAFF.

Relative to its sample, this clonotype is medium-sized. CDR3 sequence reads: CASSAGQDKRRRGYTF. The CDR3 DNA reads as TGTGCCAGCAGCGCAGGACAGGACAAAAGAAGAAGGGGCTACACCTTC. The chain has TRBV6-1 and TRBJ1-2; 7 bases agree with TRBD1. V lost 6 bases, J lost 8 bases, and 18 bases stayed unmatched. The germline V gene has CDR1 MNHNS and CDR2 SASEGT. The CDR3 is 16 amino acids.